This TCR beta chain was found in a study of T-cell memory formation after mild COVID-19. This CDR3 contains 14 residues. Trimming left V 1 base short and J 5 bases short, with 10 bases between. CDR1 LGHDT and CDR2 YNNKEL come from the germline V gene (reference sequence). One entry per CDR3 protein results from TCRdb running MiXCR on the 5' RACE reads. The repertoire holds 400,000 or so distinct CDR3 sequences, with around 18% as singletons. At least ten counts were recorded for this clonotype. The specimen sequenced was PBMCs or a T cell subset sorted from them (not recorded which). The receptor was derived from an adult woman who had mild COVID-19 (a few samples of this study predate the infection). Cell type and time point are not known. The chain uses TRBV3-1 and TRBJ2-3; D gene unclear. The CDR3 bases are TGTGCCAGCAGCCAAGCTCTATCCGGAGATACGCAGTATTTT. This translates into CASSQALSGDTQYF.